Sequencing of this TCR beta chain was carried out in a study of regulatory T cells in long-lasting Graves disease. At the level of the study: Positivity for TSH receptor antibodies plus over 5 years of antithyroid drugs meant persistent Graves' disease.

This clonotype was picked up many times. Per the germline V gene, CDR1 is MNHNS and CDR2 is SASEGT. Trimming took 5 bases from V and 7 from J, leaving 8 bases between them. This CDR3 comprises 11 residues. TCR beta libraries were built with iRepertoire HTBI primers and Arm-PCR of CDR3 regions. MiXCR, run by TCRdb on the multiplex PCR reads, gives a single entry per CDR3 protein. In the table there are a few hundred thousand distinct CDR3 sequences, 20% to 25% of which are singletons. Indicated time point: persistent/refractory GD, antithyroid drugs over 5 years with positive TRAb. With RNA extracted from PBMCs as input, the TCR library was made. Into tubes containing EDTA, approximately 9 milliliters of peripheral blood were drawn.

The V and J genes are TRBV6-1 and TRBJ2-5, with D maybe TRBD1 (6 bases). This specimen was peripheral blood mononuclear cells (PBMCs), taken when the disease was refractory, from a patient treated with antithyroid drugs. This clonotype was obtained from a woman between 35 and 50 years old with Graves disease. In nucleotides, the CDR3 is TGTGCCAGCAGTCCACAGGGGACCCAGTACTTC. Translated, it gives CASSPQGTQYF.